The 10 T cell receptor beta chains below come from one sample, sequenced in a study of blood T cell repertoires in COVID-19. Here immunoSEQ multiplex PCR was the method, and the copy in TCRdb shows in-frame clones only, minus some. In the table there are about 97,000 clones, 90% of which are singletons. The source material was peripheral blood. These receptors all stem from a man in his sixties with acute or convalescent COVID-19.

J is TRBJ1-2 and V is TRBV5-1, with 8 positions matching TRBD1. Per the germline V gene, CDR1 is SGHRS and CDR2 is YFSETQ. This CDR3 is built from 17 residues. V shed 1 base and J 4 bases; nucleotides not matched to a gene: 12. CDR3 loop: CASSLFSGRTGSYGYTF. The CDR3 coding sequence is TGCGCCAGCAGCTTGTTCTCCGGTAGGACAGGGTCCTATGGCTACACCTTC.

The rearrangement joins TRBV10-3 to TRBJ1-2; TRBD1 agrees at 8 bases. The length of the CDR3 is 15 residues. Germline V lookup: CDR1 ENHRY, CDR2 SYGVKD. V lost 4 bases, J lost 1 base, and 5 bases stayed unmatched. For the CDR3, the DNA is TGTGCCATCAGTGGCGGACAGGGATTTAACTATGGCTACACCTTC. It translates to CAISGGQGFNYGYTF.

This chain connects TRBV6-4 to TRBJ2-7; D ambiguous. From germline, CDR1 is MRHNA and CDR2 SNTAGT. The ends were cut back, 4 bases at V and 3 bases at J, with 10 bases in the middle. This CDR3 spans 13 amino acids. DNA for the CDR3: TGTGCCAGCAGTGTTGAGACAAACTACGAGCAGTACTTC. It yields the protein CASSVETNYEQYF.

The rearrangement joins TRBV5-1 to TRBJ2-5, with D perhaps TRBD2 (6 bases). This CDR3 contains 14 residues. The V and J ends lost 4 bases and 0 bases respectively, with 10 bases between them. Germline V CDR1 and CDR2: SGHRS, YFSETQ. DNA for the CDR3: TGCGCCAGCAGCCCGCGGGGCTACCAAGAGACCCAGTACTTC. It specifies CASSPRGYQETQYF.

The chain couples TRBV4-2 to TRBJ1-6; 7 bases align to TRBD1. V was clipped by 0 bases and J by 0 bases; unmatched bases: 5. Per germline, CDR1 LGHNA and CDR2 YNFKEQ. This CDR3 has 18 amino acids. As DNA, the CDR3 is TGTGCCAGCAGCCAAGACCCGACAGGGAACTCCTATAATTCACCCCTCCACTTT. Translating gives CASSQDPTGNSYNSPLHF.

J is TRBJ1-5 and V is TRBV24-1; D uncertain. V was clipped by 0 bases and J by 3 bases, with 14 bases between them. Germline V gene data show CDR1 as KGHDR and CDR2 as SFDVKD. The CDR3 runs to 17 residues. The CDR3 sequence is CATSDLQAGTVNQPQHF. The CDR3 nucleotides are TGTGCCACCAGTGATTTGCAAGCCGGCACAGTCAATCAGCCCCAGCATTTT.

The J gene is TRBJ1-5, the V gene TRBV7-6, with D perhaps TRBD1 (5 bases). CDR3 length: 13 residues. Trimming cost V 5 bases and J 6 bases, with 11 bases left between them. Germline assignment: CDR1 SGHVS and CDR2 FNYEAQ. CDR3 sequence (DNA): TGTGCCAGCAGCATGGACCAGGGTCAGCCCCAGCATTTT. Encoded protein: CASSMDQGQPQHF. Full variable domain (rest looked up from reference TRBV7-6 and TRBJ1-5): GAGVSQSPRYKVTKRGQDVALRCDPISGHVSLYWYRQALGQGPEFLTYFNYEAQQDKSGLPNDRFSAERPEGSISTLTIQRTEQRDSAMYRCASSMDQGQPQHFGDGTRLSIL.

The chain combines TRBV5-4 with TRBJ1-4, with D perhaps matching TRBD1 (6 bases). Germline V gene data show CDR1 as SGHNT and CDR2 as YYREEE (reference sequence). Trimming stripped 4 bases from V and 5 bases from J, with 21 bases between. This CDR3 is built from 17 residues. The CDR3 region has the DNA TGTGCCAGCAGCAGAAAGGTTAGGGGGACGATAAATGAAAAACTGTTTTTT. This translates into CASSRKVRGTINEKLFF.

The chain carries TRBV5-4 and TRBJ2-7, with 8 bases aligning to TRBD1. Germline V lookup: CDR1 SGHNT, CDR2 YYREEE (reference sequence). The CDR3 contains 13 residues. Unmatched junction bases numbered 7, after V lost 5 bases and J lost 6 bases. The CDR3 bases are TGTGCCAGCAGTCCGGACAGGGTCGGCGAGCAGTACTTC. Protein product: CASSPDRVGEQYF.

The chain employs TRBV23-1 and TRBJ1-5, with D perhaps TRBD1 (6 bases). TRBV23-1 is designated an ORF whose function remains uncertain. Trimming removed 8 bases from V and 3 bases from J, with 8 bases in between. CDR3 length equals 12 residues. The CDR3 loop is CASHRDNQPQHF. In nucleotides, the CDR3 is TGCGCCAGCCACAGGGACAATCAGCCCCAGCATTTT.